This T cell receptor beta chain was identified in a study of shared clonotypes between healthy human individuals. This CDR3 region has 13 residues. Trimming pared 0 bases from V and 9 bases from J, leaving 11 bases between. The germline V gene encodes CDR1 LNHDA and CDR2 SQIVND (reference sequence). Clones were read by immunoSEQ multiplex PCR, and TCRdb kept only the in-frame ones, dropping some. Of 2,100,000 or so clones listed, approximately 96% are singletons. This sequence was found in a man in his late teens or twenties in good health. Sequenced: naive CD4+ T cells sorted from blood. Subset in this sample: CD45RA+ positively selected. The chain combines TRBV19 with TRBJ1-2; D is possibly TRBD1 (6 bases). CDR3 protein: CASSIDGGVSYTF. The CDR3 nucleotides are TGTGCCAGTAGTATAGATGGGGGCGTGAGCTACACCTTC.